This T cell receptor beta chain originates from a study of Graves' ophthalmopathy and Graves' hyperthyroidism. The study's findings and limits: The study's model predicted ophthalmopathy progression at 65% to 71% sensitivity and 72% to 75% specificity.

The V end was cut by 3 bases, the J end by 2 bases, with 14 bases between. The CDR3 has 17 amino acids. The sequenced template was RNA, covering the TCR beta CDR3 region. In the first round, RT-PCR was carried out with HTBI primers, and a multiplex PCR formed the second round. TCRdb called the multiplex PCR reads again in MiXCR, with one record for every CDR3 protein. The table includes hundreds of thousands of distinct CDR3 sequences, 40% detected once. This clonotype was seen a handful of times. Antigen unknown. In this cohort, patients with other autoimmune diseases, uncontrolled infections, pregnancy or lactation were excluded.

What was sequenced was peripheral blood. This sequence joins TRBV12-3 or TRBV12-4 and TRBJ2-6; D gene uncertain. The origin of this receptor is an adult man with Graves' ophthalmopathy. This CDR3 reads CASSFQPGIPGANVLTF. As DNA, the CDR3 is TGTGCCAGCAGTTTTCAACCTGGGATCCCTGGGGCCAACGTCCTGACTTTC.